The rows below give T cell receptor beta chains drawn from one sample of a study of radiotherapy plus CTLA-4 blockade in lung cancer. TCRdb's table, derived via immunoSEQ multiplex PCR, lists solely in-frame clones and lacks some. The profile shows about 45,000 clones, around 63% of them singletons. The material was peripheral blood, obtained from a patient treated with radiotherapy plus ipilimumab. Receptor source: a human donor with non-small cell lung cancer who had a partial response to radiotherapy plus ipilimumab. CDR3s include the opening cysteine and the closing phenylalanine or tryptophan. The order of the fields is J gene, clone size, D gene, V gene, CDR3 DNA, CDR3 protein. D genes are given only for firm matches. Clone sizes are given selectively: once, few, many, or a class where the clone is expanded.

>TRBJ2-7|few|TRBD1|TRBV10-3
TGTGCCATCGGGGGCCAAGGGGGCCAGTACTTC
CAIGGQGGQYF
>TRBJ2-1|-|TRBD2|TRBV5-1
TGCGCCAGCAGCAAAACTAGCGGGTCTTACAATGAGCAGTTCTTC
CASSKTSGSYNEQFF
>TRBJ1-4|few|TRBD1|TRBV27
TGTGCCAGCAGTTCCGGGACAGGGATAAATGAAAAACTGTTTTTT
CASSSGTGINEKLFF
>TRBJ1-1|few|TRBD1|TRBV6-6
TGTGCCAGCAGACCAGACAGGGTCGGTACTGAAGCTTTCTTT
CASRPDRVGTEAFF
>TRBJ2-4|-|TRBD1|TRBV7-9
TGTGCCAGCAGCTTTCAACAGGGGGTTCGGGACATTCAGTACTTC
CASSFQQGVRDIQYF
>TRBJ2-5|-|-|TRBV27
TGTGCCAGCAGTTTAGCGAGTGGACAGTACCAAGAGACCCAGTACTTC
CASSLASGQYQETQYF
>TRBJ2-7|-|TRBD1|TRBV5-6
TGTGCCAGCACCCAAGGGACAGGAGGAACCTACGAGCAGTACTTC
CASTQGTGGTYEQYF
>TRBJ2-4|-|TRBD2|TRBV4-2
TGTGCCAGCAGCCAAGATTTAACGGGGGGAGCGGACATTCAGTACTTC
CASSQDLTGGADIQYF
>TRBJ1-2|-|TRBD1|TRBV27
TGTGCCAGCAGTTCAAAGGGACAGATCTATGGCTACACCTTC
CASSSKGQIYGYTF
>TRBJ2-6|once|-|TRBV9
TGTGCCAGCAGCATAGCCTCCACTGAGGCCAACGTCCTGACTTTC
CASSIASTEANVLTF
>TRBJ2-7|-|TRBD1|TRBV5-1
TGCGCCAGCAGCTTGGAGACAGGGACCTACGAGCAGTACTTC
CASSLETGTYEQYF
>TRBJ1-2|-|-|TRBV18
TGTGCCAGCTCACCAGACGGTGCGAGGGGCTACACCTTC
CASSPDGARGYTF
>TRBJ2-5|-|TRBD2|TRBV19
TGTGCCAGTTGTTTCTCCGGGACTAGCGGGGCGGAGACCCAGTACTTC
CASCFSGTSGAETQYF
>TRBJ1-1|-|TRBD1|TRBV11-2
TGTGCCAGCAGCCGATCTGGACAGGGGTATACTGAAGCTTTCTTT
CASSRSGQGYTEAFF
>TRBJ1-1|-|-|TRBV7-9
TGTGCCAGCCTTCCTATAGGGGGAAGCACTGAAGCTTTCTTT
CASLPIGGSTEAFF
>TRBJ1-2|-|-|TRBV6-6
TGTGCCAGCAGCCTGACGGGGTACTATGGCTACACCTTC
CASSLTGYYGYTF
>TRBJ2-7|-|-|TRBV7-2
TGTGCCAGCAGCCTCGGGATTCTCCAGGCGTGGCAGTACTTC
CASSLGILQAWQYF
>TRBJ2-7|-|-|TRBV10-2
TGCGCCAGCAGATTAGAGGAGGGGGCCTCCTACGAGCAGTACTTC
CASRLEEGASYEQYF
>TRBJ1-5|many|-|TRBV4-3
TGCGCCAGCAGCCAAGATCTGCAGGCGCATCAGCCCCAGCATTTT
CASSQDLQAHQPQHF
>TRBJ2-5|-|-|TRBV6-6
TGTGCCAGCAGTTACTTCGACCGACAGGCTTCGGAGACCCAGTACTTC
CASSYFDRQASETQYF
>TRBJ1-5|-|-|TRBV19
TGTGCCAGTAGTCCACAGGGCTACAATCAGCCCCAGCATTTT
CASSPQGYNQPQHF
>TRBJ2-5|-|TRBD2|TRBV19
TGTGCCAGTAGTACTGGGACTAGCGGGCTAAGCGCTCTCGAGGAGACCCAGTACTTC
CASSTGTSGLSALEETQYF
>TRBJ2-4|-|-|TRBV14
TGTGCCAGCAGCCCCACAGGGTCCCCACTGGCCAAAAACATTCAGTACTTC
CASSPTGSPLAKNIQYF
>TRBJ1-2|-|-|TRBV21-1
TGTGCCAGCAGCAAAGCGCCCCCCGGGACAGGGCCGGGCGACTATGGCTACACCTTC
CASSKAPPGTGPGDYGYTF
>TRBJ1-1|many|TRBD1|TRBV7-2
TGTGCCAGCAGCCCCCCAGGTGGGCGACAGGGGTTGACTGAAGCTTTCTTT
CASSPPGGRQGLTEAFF
>TRBJ2-3|-|TRBD2|TRBV7-7
TGTGCTAGCAGCTTAGATGTTAGCGGGAATATAGATACGCAGTATTTT
CASSLDVSGNIDTQYF
>TRBJ1-2|-|TRBD1|TRBV5-6
TGTGCCAGCAGCCTGACAGGGATCTATGGCTACACCTTC
CASSLTGIYGYTF
>TRBJ2-3|-|TRBD2|TRBV5-4
TGTGCCAGCAGCCCGAGGACTAGGCGGGATACGCAGTATTTT
CASSPRTRRDTQYF
>TRBJ2-1|-|-|TRBV6-4
TGTGCCAGCAGTCGCGGTGGGAGCCTCGCAGGTGAGCAGTTCTTC
CASSRGGSLAGEQFF
>TRBJ2-7|-|TRBD2|TRBV18
TGTGCCAGCTCACCACCGTCCGGGAGGGCCCAACACGAGCAGTACTTC
CASSPPSGRAQHEQYF
>TRBJ2-3|-|TRBD2|TRBV6-1
TGTGCCAGCAGTCCTAGCGGGAGGGATGCAGATACGCAGTATTTT
CASSPSGRDADTQYF
>TRBJ2-7|few|-|TRBV5-6
TGTGCCAGCAGCTTTGGAGCAGGGAACACCTACGAGCAGTACTTC
CASSFGAGNTYEQYF
>TRBJ2-1|-|TRBD2|TRBV9
TGTGCCAGCAGCGTAGTCATTCCGGGACTAGCGGGAGGGGATGAGCAGTTCTTC
CASSVVIPGLAGGDEQFF
>TRBJ2-1|-|TRBD2|TRBV13
TGTGCCAGCAGCTTAAGGACTAGGAATTCCAATGAGCAGTTCTTC
CASSLRTRNSNEQFF
>TRBJ2-1|-|TRBD2|TRBV7-3
TGTGCCAGCAGCCCGAATGGGGGGGGTAAAAATGAGCAGTTCTTC
CASSPNGGGKNEQFF
>TRBJ2-7|few|-|TRBV18
TGTGCCAGCTCACCGCAGTCCTACGAGCAGTACTTC
CASSPQSYEQYF
>TRBJ2-1|-|-|TRBV7-3
TGTGCCAGCAGCCTATCCGGGAGCTCCTACAATGAGCAGTTCTTC
CASSLSGSSYNEQFF
>TRBJ1-3|-|-|TRBV6-1
TGTGCCAGCAAAGGGGTCCTTCTTGGAAACACCATATATTTT
CASKGVLLGNTIYF
>TRBJ2-1|-|TRBD1|TRBV7-9
TGTGCCAGCACCGACAGGGGTTCGGATGAGCAGTTCTTC
CASTDRGSDEQFF
>TRBJ2-4|-|-|TRBV7-2
TGTGCCAGCAGTCTACCGGACTCCCCTATTCAGTACTTC
CASSLPDSPIQYF
>TRBJ2-2|few|-|TRBV4-3
TGCGCCAGCAGAGGGACAAACACCGGGGAGCTGTTTTTT
CASRGTNTGELFF